These 26 T cell receptor beta chains were sequenced from one sample in a study of regulatory T cells in long-lasting Graves disease. Described time point: newly diagnosed GD, antithyroid drugs for less than 3 months. RNA extracted from PBMCs served as the sequencing template. TCR beta libraries were built with iRepertoire HTBI primers and Arm-PCR of CDR3 regions. TCRdb used MiXCR to reprocess the multiplex PCR reads, holding one entry per CDR3 protein. The sample shows about 350,000 distinct CDR3 sequences, over 15% of them seen only once. In addition, the sample was reused for a study of T cells in Graves' hyperthyroidism and ophthalmopathy.

The material sequenced was peripheral blood mononuclear cells (PBMCs), taken at new diagnosis, from a patient treated with antithyroid drugs. The receptors shown here come from a man between 40 and 49 years old with Graves disease.

This clonotype was seen a few times. The gene calls are TRBV7-9 and TRBJ2-7; 7 positions agree with TRBD2. The CDR3 is 14 residues long. The J segment lost 2 bases and the V segment lost 4 bases, leaving 5 bases of the junction unmatched. Germline values: CDR1 SEHNR, CDR2 FQNEAQ (reference sequence). The CDR3 loop is CASSSPAGAYEQYF. The CDR3 DNA sequence: TGTGCCAGCAGCTCTCCTGCGGGGGCCTACGAGCAGTACTTC. Variable domain in full (rest from reference TRBV7-9 and TRBJ2-7): DTGVSQNPRHKITKRGQNVTFRCDPISEHNRLYWYRQTLGQGPEFLTYFQNEAQLEKSRLLSDRFSAERPKGSFSTLEIQRTEQGDSAMYLCASSSPAGAYEQYFGPGTRLTVT.

This clonotype appeared many times. V usage is TRBV28 and J usage is TRBJ2-5, with D hard to call. V was trimmed by 3 bases and J by 5 bases, leaving 10 bases between them. Per the germline V gene, CDR1 is MDHEN and CDR2 is SYDVKM. The length of the CDR3 is 13 residues. The CDR3 spells CASSLTGGETQYF. The DNA for the CDR3 is TGTGCCAGCAGTTTGACTGGCGGTGAGACCCAGTACTTC.

This clonotype was seen repeatedly, ten times or more. The J gene is TRBJ2-7, the V gene TRBV28; possible D gene TRBD1, 6 bases. The CDR3 is made up of 15 amino acids. Germline-derived CDR1 and CDR2 are MDHEN and SYDVKM. The V end was cut by 7 bases, the J end by 2 bases, with 18 bases between. CDR3 nucleotide sequence: TGTGCCAGCACGATCGCCGGGACACGAGCCTACGAGCAGTACTTC. Residues: CASTIAGTRAYEQYF.

This clonotype was picked up a small number of times. A read error is possible here, since a much larger clone lies one base away. The chain recombines TRBV12-3 or TRBV12-4 with TRBJ2-5, with D perhaps matching TRBD1 or TRBD2 (5 bases each). The CDR3 covers 16 residues. CDR3 sequence (DNA): TGTGCCGGCAGTTACTCGTGGGCTAGGGGACGGGAGACCCAGTACTTC. Encoded protein: CAGSYSWARGRETQYF.

This chain joins TRBV6-1 and TRBJ1-5, with 9 nucleotides matching TRBD1. V lost 6 bases, J lost 1 base, and 7 bases stayed unmatched. The CDR3 extends over 16 amino acids. Looked up from germline, CDR1 is MNHNS and CDR2 is SASEGT. The CDR3 reads CASSQQGAGSNQPQHF. The DNA of the CDR3 is TGTGCCAGCAGCCAACAGGGGGCAGGGAGCAATCAGCCCCAGCATTTT.

In its sample, this clonotype was seen many times. The rearrangement joins TRBV10-3 to TRBJ2-5; 7 nucleotides match TRBD1. Looked up from germline, CDR1 is ENHRY and CDR2 is SYGVKD. V shed 10 bases, J shed 4 bases, and the junction held 12 bases outside the gene matches. This CDR3 is 14 amino acids long. The CDR3 loop is CATQTGPDRETQYF. Here the CDR3 DNA reads TGTGCCACCCAGACAGGGCCCGACCGAGAGACCCAGTACTTC.

This clonotype was observed at least ten times. The gene calls are TRBV27 and TRBJ2-2; 11 positions agree with TRBD2. CDR1 MNHEY and CDR2 SMNVEV come from the germline V gene (reference sequence). J was trimmed by 2 bases and V by 5 bases; bases with no gene match: 10. This CDR3 spans 18 amino acids. This CDR3 is CASSPRTSGRGNTGELFF. The CDR3 DNA follows: TGTGCCAGCAGTCCAAGGACTAGCGGGCGAGGTAACACCGGGGAGCTGTTTTTT.

This clonotype has just a few counts. The J gene is TRBJ2-7, the V gene TRBV29-1; D might be TRBD2 (7 bases). Trimming took off 7 bases at V and 6 bases at J, with 16 bases between the two ends. Germline values: CDR1 SQVTM, CDR2 ANQGSEA. This CDR3 has 12 residues. CDR3 amino acids: CSAIRGAGEQYF. CDR3 coding DNA: TGCAGCGCCATCCGGGGGGCCGGCGAGCAGTACTTC.

This clonotype was recorded at least ten times. The V gene is TRBV2, the J gene TRBJ2-5; D is undetermined. V was clipped by 0 bases and J by 2 bases, with 10 bases between them. The CDR3 length is 15 residues. CDR1 SNHLY and CDR2 FYNNEI come from the germline V gene. CDR3 nucleotides: TGTGCCAGCAGTGAAGCGCAGGCAGGACAAGAGACCCAGTACTTC. This sequence encodes CASSEAQAGQETQYF. The variable domain in full, with the rest retrieved from reference TRBV2 and TRBJ2-5, is EPEVTQTPSHQVTQMGQEVILRCVPISNHLYFYWYRQILGQKVEFLVSFYNNEISEKSEIFDDQFSVERPDGSNFTLKIRSTKLEDSAMYFCASSEAQAGQETQYFGPGTRLLVL.

For the CDR3, the DNA is TGTGCCAGCAGCTCGGAAGGCAGTCAGCCCCAGCATTTT. Translating gives CASSSEGSQPQHF. The chain has TRBV7-9 and TRBJ1-5; unclear D gene. With 4 bases removed from V and 6 bases from J, the gap between germline ends came to 10 bases. This CDR3 contains 13 residues. CDR1 is SEHNR and CDR2 is FQNEAQ in the germline V gene (reference sequence). Based on the CDR3 plus reference TRBV7-9 and TRBJ1-5, the full variable domain is DTGVSQNPRHKITKRGQNVTFRCDPISEHNRLYWYRQTLGQGPEFLTYFQNEAQLEKSRLLSDRFSAERPKGSFSTLEIQRTEQGDSAMYLCASSSEGSQPQHFGDGTRLSIL.

This clonotype was detected a few times. The chain carries TRBV5-5 and TRBJ2-4; D tentatively fits TRBD1 or TRBD2 (5 bases each). Trimming took off 2 bases at V and 9 bases at J, with 21 bases between the two ends. This CDR3 region has 16 residues. Per germline, CDR1 SGHKS and CDR2 YYEKEE (reference sequence). In nucleotides, the CDR3 is TGTGCCAGCAGCTTAACCCGGGACCCCCGGTTAGGCATTCAGTACTTC. Residues: CASSLTRDPRLGIQYF.

Details on this clonotype: A much larger clone is a single base away; this may be a read error. The J gene is TRBJ2-1, the V gene TRBV11-2, with a possible D match to TRBD2 (5 bases). Germline V gene lookup returns CDR1 SGHAT and CDR2 FQNNGV. V was pared by 6 bases and J by 2 bases, with 14 bases between. The CDR3 loop spans 15 amino acids. In DNA, the CDR3 is TGTGCCAGCAGACGGAGGTCTGGAACCTACAATGAGCAGTTCTTC. It codes for CASRRRSGTYNEQFF.

This clonotype was counted many times. The chain combines TRBV3-1 with TRBJ2-7; D unclear. The V gene lost 4 bases and the J gene lost 9 bases, with 13 bases spanning the gap. The CDR3 runs to 12 residues. Per germline, CDR1 LGHDT and CDR2 YNNKEL (reference sequence). The CDR3 DNA is TGTGCCAGCAGCCGACCCCTAGAGATGCAGTACTTC. Protein product: CASSRPLEMQYF.

This clonotype was seen repeatedly, ten times or more. The chain couples TRBV28 to TRBJ1-1, with 10 bases matching TRBD1. Germline V gives CDR1 MDHEN, CDR2 SYDVKM. V dropped 5 bases and J dropped 0; count of bases not matched to a gene: 6. This CDR3 has 16 amino acids. The DNA of the CDR3 is TGTGCCAGCAGTACCCGGGACAGGGGACTGAACACTGAAGCTTTCTTT. Amino acid sequence: CASSTRDRGLNTEAFF.

In the case of this clonotype: A read error may be the cause here, since a much bigger clone is one base away. DNA of the CDR3: TGCAGTGCTTCCGGGGGGCGGTCCGGGGCCAACGCCCTGACTTTC. This encodes CSASGGRSGANALTF. The chain uses TRBV20-1 and TRBJ2-6; perhaps TRBD2 as D (7 bases). The CDR3 covers 15 residues. Germline values: CDR1 DFQATT, CDR2 SNEGSKA (reference sequence).

This clonotype appeared many times. This chain joins TRBV5-1 and TRBJ2-2; perhaps TRBD2 as D (6 bases). Germline CDR1 is SGHRS and CDR2 is YFSETQ. This CDR3 is 15 amino acids long. V gave up 5 bases and J gave up 4 bases, with 15 bases separating them. The DNA for the CDR3 is TGCGCCAGCAGTTACAGCGGGTCGTCCACCGGGGAGCTGTTTTTT. It yields the protein CASSYSGSSTGELFF.

This clonotype was counted between two and nine times. This sequence joins TRBV6-1 and TRBJ2-3; TRBD1 might be the D (5 bases). Trimming took off 5 bases at V and 2 bases at J, with 11 bases between the two ends. Germline V gene lookup returns CDR1 MNHNS and CDR2 SASEGT. This CDR3 spans 14 amino acids. CDR3 in DNA: TGTGCCAGCAGTAAACGGACAAACACAGATACGCAGTATTTT. Residues: CASSKRTNTDTQYF.

This clonotype has at least ten counts. The rearrangement links TRBV7-3 to TRBJ2-1; D call uncertain. The CDR3 loop spans 16 amino acids. Germline V gene sequence: CDR1 SGHTA, CDR2 FQGTGA. Trimming removed 3 bases at V and 5 bases at J, with 17 bases between. CDR3 nucleotides: TGTGCCAGCAGCTTGAGGCGGACCTCGAATGACAATGAGCAGTTCTTC. It yields the protein CASSLRRTSNDNEQFF.

This clonotype was seen repeatedly, ten times or more. The V gene is TRBV27, the J gene TRBJ2-3; D not resolved. CDR3 size: 15 residues. V was clipped by 5 bases and J by 6 bases, with 18 bases between them. Germline V gene sequence: CDR1 MNHEY, CDR2 SMNVEV (reference sequence). CDR3 amino acids: CASSPGFRALDTQYF. The DNA for the CDR3 is TGTGCCAGCAGTCCTGGGTTCCGGGCATTGGATACGCAGTATTTT.

This clonotype was found many times. This chain links TRBV12-3 or TRBV12-4 with TRBJ1-4; D might be TRBD1 (5 bases). The CDR3 contains 15 residues. Trimming left V 7 bases short and J 2 bases short, with 14 bases between. The CDR3 loop reads CASTRGGTTNEKLFF. The CDR3, as DNA: TGTGCCAGCACGAGGGGAGGGACCACTAATGAAAAACTGTTTTTT.

This clonotype was counted many times. The genes are TRBV3-1 and TRBJ2-2, with 7 bases aligning to TRBD1. Germline values: CDR1 LGHDT, CDR2 YNNKEL (reference sequence). The CDR3 contains 15 residues. V was clipped by 3 bases and J by 3 bases; unmatched bases: 4. As DNA, the CDR3 is TGTGCCAGCAGCCAGAGACAGGGTTACACCGGGGAGCTGTTTTTT. It encodes CASSQRQGYTGELFF.

V gene TRBV7-9 combines with J gene TRBJ2-3; TRBD2 matches 7 bases. V gave up 5 bases and J gave up 2 bases; unmatched junction bases: 10. The CDR3 runs 16 residues. Germline assignment: CDR1 SEHNR and CDR2 FQNEAQ (reference sequence). The CDR3 region has the DNA TGTGCCAGCAGCCCGACGGGGGGAACCCCCACAGATACGCAGTATTTT. The encoded protein is CASSPTGGTPTDTQYF.

The chain joins TRBV3-1 to TRBJ2-5; D is possibly TRBD1 (6 bases). Trimming pared 2 bases from V and 2 bases from J, leaving 12 bases between. The CDR3 is 15 amino acids. Germline V gives CDR1 LGHDT, CDR2 YNNKEL (reference sequence). For the CDR3, the DNA is TGTGCCAGCAGCCAAATGGTCCAGGGGCAAGAGACCCAGTACTTC. Protein: CASSQMVQGQETQYF.

This chain uses TRBV5-1 with TRBJ2-3, with D possibly being TRBD1 or TRBD2 (5 bases each). The DNA end is a closer match to TRBJ2-7, so the J assignment may be wrong. CDR1 and CDR2 from the germline V gene are SGHRS and YFSETQ. The CDR3 length is 15 residues. The CDR3 is CASSLEGTNRGEQYF. In DNA form, the CDR3 reads TGCGCCAGCAGCTTGGAGGGGACCAACCGCGGTGAGCAGTACTTC.

The chain joins TRBV10-3 to TRBJ2-3; 10 positions match TRBD1. The CDR3 consists of 16 residues. Germline-derived CDR1 and CDR2 are ENHRY and SYGVKD. Unmatched junction bases numbered 11, after V lost 11 bases and J lost 0 bases. The CDR3 protein is CASERGTGESTDTQYF. The CDR3 DNA reads as TGTGCCTCCGAAAGGGGGACAGGGGAAAGCACAGATACGCAGTATTTT.

The table lists this clonotype with many counts. The gene calls are TRBV5-1 and TRBJ1-1; the D gene is possibly TRBD1 (6 bases). Germline V CDR1 and CDR2: SGHRS, YFSETQ. CDR3 length: 14 amino acids. The V end lost 4 bases, the J end lost 4 bases, and 14 bases lay between the germline ends. The CDR3 DNA sequence: TGCGCCAGCAGCCAACGGACAGCACCCACTGAAGCTTTCTTT. Amino acids: CASSQRTAPTEAFF.